The 4 T cell receptor beta chains listed next were all sequenced from one sample in a study of early T cells in non-severe SARS-CoV-2 infection. Using its own MiXCR run on the 5' RACE reads, TCRdb lists one record per CDR3 protein. The sample holds approximately 23,000 distinct CDR3 sequences, about 4.5% seen once. Sequenced input: whole blood. The receptors come from an adult who was a healthcare worker with PCR-confirmed SARS-CoV-2 infection or an uninfected control (not recorded which).

In its sample, this clonotype was seen many times. The chain recombines TRBV2 with TRBJ2-2, with TRBD2 identical over 14 bases. CDR1 SNHLY and CDR2 FYNNEI come from the germline V gene. Trimming at V came to 6 bases and at J to 6 bases, leaving 0 bases not matched to a gene. This CDR3 region has 14 residues. CDR3 nucleotide sequence: TGTGCCAGCAGGACTAGCGGGGGGGCCGGGGAGCTGTTTTTT. Translation gives CASRTSGGAGELFF.

This clonotype appeared a few times. V and J are TRBV6-1 and TRBJ2-5; D perhaps matches TRBD2 (6 bases). This CDR3 region has 13 residues. The germline gives CDR1 MNHNS, CDR2 SASEGT. Trimming removed 3 bases from V and 2 bases from J, with 7 bases in between. CDR3 nucleotides: TGTGCCAGCAGTGAGCGGGGACAAGAGACCCAGTACTTC. Translation: CASSERGQETQYF.

In this sample, this clonotype turned up many times. The chain joins TRBV5-8 to TRBJ2-2, with a possible D match to TRBD2 (6 bases). V lost 2 bases and J 4 bases, leaving 12 bases between the germline ends. Germline V lookup: CDR1 SGHTS, CDR2 YDEGEE. The CDR3 is 15 amino acids. DNA for the CDR3: TGTGCCAGCAGCTTTGGAGGGACCAGCACCGGGGAGCTGTTTTTT. This translates into CASSFGGTSTGELFF.

This clonotype was counted many times. The chain combines TRBV7-9 with TRBJ1-6; D gene unclear. The CDR3 covers 14 residues. Trimming pared 5 bases from V and 5 bases from J, leaving 10 bases between. Germline V gene lookup returns CDR1 SEHNR and CDR2 FQNEAQ (reference sequence). The CDR3 DNA is TGTGCCAGCAGCCCGGACCGAAATAATTCACCCCTCCACTTT. This sequence encodes CASSPDRNNSPLHF. Using reference TRBV7-9 and TRBJ1-6 for the parts outside the CDR3, the full variable domain is DTGVSQNPRHKITKRGQNVTFRCDPISEHNRLYWYRQTLGQGPEFLTYFQNEAQLEKSRLLSDRFSAERPKGSFSTLEIQRTEQGDSAMYLCASSPDRNNSPLHFGNGTRLTVT.